This record covers a single T cell receptor beta chain. The antigen remains unidentified. Sequenced by immunoSEQ multiplex PCR; TCRdb stores in-frame clones only, minus some. In the table there are about 12,000 clones, 70% to 85% of which are singletons. This sample is part of a study of CD4 T cells in relation to SARS-CoV-2 and coronaviruses. The unexposed donors gave CD4+ T cells in 2011-2018, prior to COVID-19. After about ten days of culture, CD4+ T cells were isolated. Sequencing was carried out using CD4+ T cells from PBMCs, cultured in vitro. This clonotype was obtained from a human donor in good health.

The CDR3 sequence: CASSPREGRDEQFF. CDR3 sequence (DNA): TGCGCCAGCAGCCCGAGGGAGGGCCGGGACGAGCAGTTCTTC. This chain joins TRBV5-1 and TRBJ2-1; TRBD2 matches at 7 bases. Losses at the gene ends were 4 bases for V and 10 bases for J; bases not matched to a gene: 11. The CDR3 is made up of 14 amino acids. Germline CDR1 SGHRS, CDR2 YFSETQ.